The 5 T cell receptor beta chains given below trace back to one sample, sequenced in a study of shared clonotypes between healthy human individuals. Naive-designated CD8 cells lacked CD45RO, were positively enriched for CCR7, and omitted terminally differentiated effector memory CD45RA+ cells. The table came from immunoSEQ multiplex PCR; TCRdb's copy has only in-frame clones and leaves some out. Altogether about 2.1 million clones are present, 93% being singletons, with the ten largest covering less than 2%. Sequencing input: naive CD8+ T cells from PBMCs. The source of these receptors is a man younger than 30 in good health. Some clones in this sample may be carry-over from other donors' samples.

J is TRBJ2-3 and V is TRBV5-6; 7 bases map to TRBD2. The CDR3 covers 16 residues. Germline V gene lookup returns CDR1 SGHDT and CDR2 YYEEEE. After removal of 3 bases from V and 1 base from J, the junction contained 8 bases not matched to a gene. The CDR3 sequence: CASSSSGGTGTDTQYF. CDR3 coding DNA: TGTGCCAGCAGCTCTAGCGGTGGGACGGGCACAGATACGCAGTATTTT.

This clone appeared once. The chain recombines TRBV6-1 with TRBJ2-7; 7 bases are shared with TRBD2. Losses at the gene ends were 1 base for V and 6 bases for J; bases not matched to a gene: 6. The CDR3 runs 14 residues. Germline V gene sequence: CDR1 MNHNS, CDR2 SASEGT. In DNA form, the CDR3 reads TGTGCCAGCAGTGAAGGGGGAGGGCCGTTCGAGCAGTACTTC. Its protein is CASSEGGGPFEQYF.

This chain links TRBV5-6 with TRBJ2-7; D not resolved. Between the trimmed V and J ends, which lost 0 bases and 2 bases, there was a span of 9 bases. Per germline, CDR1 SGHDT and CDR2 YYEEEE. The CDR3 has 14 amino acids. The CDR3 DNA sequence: TGTGCCAGCAGCTTGGGGACGGCGACCTACGAGCAGTACTTC. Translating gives CASSLGTATYEQYF.

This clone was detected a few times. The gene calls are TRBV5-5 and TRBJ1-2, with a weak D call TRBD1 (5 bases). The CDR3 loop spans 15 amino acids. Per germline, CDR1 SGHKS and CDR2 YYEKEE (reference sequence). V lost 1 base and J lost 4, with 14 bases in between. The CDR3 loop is CASSLTVGVGYGYTF. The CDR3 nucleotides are TGTGCCAGCAGCTTGACAGTGGGGGTTGGCTATGGCTACACCTTC.

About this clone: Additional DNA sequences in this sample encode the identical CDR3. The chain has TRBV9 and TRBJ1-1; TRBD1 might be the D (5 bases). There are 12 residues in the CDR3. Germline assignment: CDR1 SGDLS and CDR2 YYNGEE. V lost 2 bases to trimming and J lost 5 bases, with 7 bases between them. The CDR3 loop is CASSVGETEAFF. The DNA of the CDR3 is TGTGCCAGCAGCGTGGGGGAAACTGAAGCTTTCTTT.